The 19 T cell receptor beta chains presented below share a single source sample, sequenced in a study of control samples from healthy donors and cancer patients (dated by TCRdb to 2019 to 2021). The protocol used for the library was the immunoSEQ multiplex PCR assay. TCRdb re-hosts the immuneACCESS table, in-frame sequences only. Its copies lack some clones; in the studies checked, an unresolved V gene accounts for under half of them, and the cause for the rest is not known. This sample lists 65,000 to 100,000 clones; around 91% were detected once. About 16% of the sample is in the top ten clones. Sequences were obtained from blood. The receptors were sampled from a middle-aged man in good health.

This chain uses TRBV9 with TRBJ1-5; possible D gene TRBD1, 5 bases. Germline assignment: CDR1 SGDLS and CDR2 YYNGEE. This CDR3 comprises 14 residues. Deletions cut 0 bases from V and 7 bases from J, with 11 bases between. Here the CDR3 reads CASSVEGEWQPQHF. The CDR3 nucleotides are TGTGCCAGCAGCGTAGAAGGGGAGTGGCAGCCCCAGCATTTT.

The V call is TRBV4-1, the J call TRBJ1-6; the D is unclear. The CDR3 spans 13 residues. V lost 4 bases and J 11 bases, leaving 12 bases between the germline ends. Germline V gene sequence: CDR1 MGHRA, CDR2 YSYEKL. CDR3 sequence reads: CASSLQEWPPLHF. CDR3 nucleotides: TGCGCCAGCAGCCTCCAAGAGTGGCCACCCCTCCACTTT.

The chain has TRBV6-2 or TRBV6-3 and TRBJ1-3; D is unclear. The CDR3 is 11 residues long. Germline CDR1 is MNHEY and CDR2 is SVGEGT. Trimming stripped 5 bases from V and 8 bases from J, with 7 bases between. In DNA form, the CDR3 reads TGTGCCAGCAGTCTGTCGGACACCATATATTTT. Its protein product is CASSLSDTIYF.

V usage is TRBV7-2 and J usage is TRBJ2-5, with 8 bases matching TRBD1. CDR3 length: 14 residues. Germline values: CDR1 SGHTA, CDR2 FQGNSA. V lost 2 bases to trimming and J lost 8 bases; unmatched junction nucleotides: 7. Here the CDR3 DNA reads TGTGCCAGCAGCTTAACCGGGACAGGAGACACCCAGTACTTC. It is translated as CASSLTGTGDTQYF.

The rearrangement uses TRBV12-3 or TRBV12-4 and TRBJ1-2; no definite D call. The CDR3 has 11 residues. Trimming left V 4 bases short and J 7 bases short, with 7 bases between. In DNA, the CDR3 is TGTGCCAGCAGTTGGGGAGGTGGCTACACCTTC. Protein sequence: CASSWGGGYTF.

This chain connects TRBV10-3 to TRBJ1-2; 8 positions agree with TRBD1. With 4 bases clipped from V and 0 bases from J, the junction kept 4 bases outside the gene matches. CDR3 length equals 15 residues. Looked up from germline, CDR1 is ENHRY and CDR2 is SYGVKD. This CDR3 is CAISAGTGSNYGYTF. As DNA, the CDR3 is TGTGCCATCAGTGCCGGGACAGGCTCTAACTATGGCTACACCTTC.

The chain couples TRBV2 to TRBJ2-5; D is uncertain. The germline gives CDR1 SNHLY, CDR2 FYNNEI. This CDR3 contains 13 residues. V was trimmed by 4 bases and J by 1 base, leaving 7 bases between them. The chain's CDR3 is CASSVDGQETQYF. The CDR3 bases are TGTGCCAGCAGTGTGGACGGCCAAGAGACCCAGTACTTC.

The J gene is TRBJ1-3, the V gene TRBV13; D uncertain. The V gene's germline CDR1 is PRHDT and CDR2 FYEKMQ (reference sequence). V lost 5 bases and J lost 4, with 9 bases in between. The CDR3 covers 13 residues. Here the CDR3 DNA reads TGTGCCAGCAGCGCAAATCGAGGAAACACCATATATTTT. This gives the protein CASSANRGNTIYF.

The chain couples TRBV27 to TRBJ1-4; possible D gene TRBD1, 5 bases. The CDR3 loop spans 15 amino acids. The V end lost 0 bases, the J end lost 8 bases, and 13 bases lay between the germline ends. CDR1 MNHEY and CDR2 SMNVEV come from the germline V gene (reference sequence). As DNA, the CDR3 is TGTGCCAGCAGTTTATCGGGGGTAGGAGGCGAAAAACTGTTTTTT. As protein: CASSLSGVGGEKLFF.

The V call is TRBV6-1, the J call TRBJ2-7; the D is unclear. The CDR3 has 13 residues. The V end lost 0 bases, the J end lost 3 bases, and 6 bases lay between the germline ends. Germline CDR1 and CDR2: MNHNS and SASEGT. The CDR3 sequence: CASSEALVYEQYF. The CDR3 nucleotides are TGTGCCAGCAGTGAAGCGCTTGTCTACGAGCAGTACTTC.

The sample holds one count of this clone. The rearrangement joins TRBV18 to TRBJ1-6, with 10 bases identical to TRBD1. This CDR3 is built from 16 residues. The ends lost 3 bases at V and 10 bases at J; junction bases unmatched: 9. Germline V lookup: CDR1 KGHSH, CDR2 LQKENI. The CDR3 DNA is TGTGCCAGCTCACCCATGCCTAAGACAGGGGGCTCACCCCTCCACTTT. It yields the protein CASSPMPKTGGSPLHF.

This clone has just one count. The V gene is TRBV3-1 (or the pseudogene TRBV3-2), the J gene TRBJ2-3, with 14 positions matching TRBD2. The CDR3 runs to 24 residues. V lost 1 base and J lost 0; bases outside the gene matches: 21. Per the germline V gene, CDR1 is LGHDT and CDR2 is YNNKEL (reference sequence). The CDR3 protein is CASSQGVNPGLAGGAYSSTDTQYF. In DNA form, the CDR3 reads TGTGCCAGCAGCCAAGGAGTTAACCCTGGACTAGCGGGGGGTGCATACTCTAGCACAGATACGCAGTATTTT.

The chain links TRBV19 to TRBJ2-6; 8 bases agree with TRBD2. The CDR3 spans 16 residues. The V gene end was trimmed by 6 bases and the J gene end by 1 base; junction bases not matched to a gene: 5. Germline values: CDR1 LNHDA, CDR2 SQIVND (reference sequence). The DNA of the CDR3 is TGTGCCAGTAGGGCTAGCGGGCTTTCTGGGGCCAACGTCCTGACTTTC. Amino acids: CASRASGLSGANVLTF.

The V call is TRBV5-6, the J call TRBJ2-3; D perhaps matches TRBD1 (5 bases). This CDR3 is 15 amino acids long. Germline CDR1 is SGHDT and CDR2 is YYEEEE. V was shortened by 3 bases and J by 3 bases, with 14 bases between the two germline ends. The CDR3 DNA sequence: TGTGCCAGCAGCTCCCCAGGGTTGTGGACAGATACGCAGTATTTT. Translation: CASSSPGLWTDTQYF. The variable domain in full, with the rest retrieved from reference TRBV5-6 and TRBJ2-3, is DAGVTQSPTHLIKTRGQQVTLRCSPKSGHDTVSWYQQALGQGPQFIFQYYEEEERQRGNFPDRFSGHQFPNYSSELNVNALLLGDSALYLCASSSPGLWTDTQYFGPGTRLTVL.

J is TRBJ1-4 and V is TRBV25-1; D unresolved. The germline V gene has CDR1 MGHDK and CDR2 SYGVNS. Trimming took 6 bases from V and 8 from J, leaving 10 bases between them. The CDR3 has 12 residues. Written as DNA, the CDR3 is TGTGCCAGCAGCCCTGGGGAGGAAAAACTGTTTTTT. It specifies CASSPGEEKLFF.

The chain employs TRBV5-4 and TRBJ1-1, with D possibly being TRBD1 (6 bases). In germline, CDR1 is SGHNT, CDR2 YYREEE (reference sequence). The CDR3 runs 14 residues. Trimming shortened V by 2 bases and J by 7 bases, and 15 bases separated the two germline ends. CDR3 in DNA: TGTGCCAGCAGCTTTCAGGACAGAGAGATTGAAGCTTTCTTT. Translated, it gives CASSFQDREIEAFF. Full variable domain (rest looked up from reference TRBV5-4 and TRBJ1-1): ETGVTQSPTHLIKTRGQQVTLRCSSQSGHNTVSWYQQALGQGPQFIFQYYREEENGRGNFPPRFSGLQFPNYSSELNVNALELDDSALYLCASSFQDREIEAFFGQGTRLTVV.

The rearrangement joins TRBV18 to TRBJ1-2; D perhaps matches TRBD1 (5 bases). The CDR3 has 13 amino acids. Trimming shortened V by 3 bases and J by 6 bases, and 11 bases separated the two germline ends. CDR1 is KGHSH, CDR2 LQKENI, per germline. DNA for the CDR3: TGTGCCAGCTCACCGACAGAAAAGAATGGCTACACCTTC. It is translated as CASSPTEKNGYTF. The whole variable domain, remainder taken from reference TRBV18 and TRBJ1-2, is NAGVMQNPRHLVRRRGQEARLRCSPMKGHSHVYWYRQLPEEGLKFMVYLQKENIIDESGMPKERFSAEFPKEGPSILRIQQVVRGDSAAYFCASSPTEKNGYTFGSGTRLTVV.

The chain is built from TRBV5-1 and TRBJ2-1; 8 nucleotides align to TRBD2. The CDR3 consists of 16 residues. Germline values: CDR1 SGHRS, CDR2 YFSETQ. Losses at the gene ends were 6 bases for V and 1 base for J; bases not matched to a gene: 9. The DNA for the CDR3 is TGCGCCAGCAATAGGGGTAGCGGGGCATCCTACAATGAGCAGTTCTTC. Translation: CASNRGSGASYNEQFF.

The chain has TRBV30 and TRBJ1-1; 7 bases are shared with TRBD1. This CDR3 is built from 14 residues. CDR1 is GTSNPN, CDR2 SVGIG, per germline (reference sequence). V lost 2 bases, J lost 0 bases, and 3 bases stayed unmatched. The CDR3 bases are TGTGCCTGGAGTAGACAGGGTGTGAACACTGAAGCTTTCTTT. Protein: CAWSRQGVNTEAFF.